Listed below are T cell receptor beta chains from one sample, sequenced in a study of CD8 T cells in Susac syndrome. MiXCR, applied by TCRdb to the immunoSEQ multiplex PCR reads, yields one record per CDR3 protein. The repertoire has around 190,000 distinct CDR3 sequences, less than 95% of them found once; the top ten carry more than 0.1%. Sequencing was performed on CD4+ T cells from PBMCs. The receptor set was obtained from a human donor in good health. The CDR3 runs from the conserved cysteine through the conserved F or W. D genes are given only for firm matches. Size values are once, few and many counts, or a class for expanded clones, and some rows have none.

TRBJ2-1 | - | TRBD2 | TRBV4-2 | CASSPEVSGVFNEQFF | TGTGCCAGCAGCCCCGAGGTCAGCGGGGTGTTTAATGAGCAGTTCTTC
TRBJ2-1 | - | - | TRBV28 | CASRAEVDEQFF | TGTGCCAGCAGGGCTGAGGTTGACGAGCAGTTCTTC
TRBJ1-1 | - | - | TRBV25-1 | CASFGPSNTEAFF | TGTGCCAGCTTCGGACCTTCGAACACTGAAGCTTTCTTT
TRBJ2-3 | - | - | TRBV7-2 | CASSLEGGYYTQYF | TGTGCCAGCAGCTTAGAGGGGGGCTATTATACGCAGTATTTT
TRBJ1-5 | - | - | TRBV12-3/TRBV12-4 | CASSPGGVGNQPQHF | TGTGCCAGCAGTCCGGGAGGGGTGGGCAATCAGCCCCAGCATTTT
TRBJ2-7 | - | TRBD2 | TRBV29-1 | CSVTAGGSYEQYF | TGCAGCGTAACAGCGGGAGGTTCCTACGAGCAGTACTTC
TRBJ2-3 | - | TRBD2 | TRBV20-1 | CSGRLAGDTDTQYF | TGCAGTGGAAGACTAGCGGGAGACACAGATACGCAGTATTTT
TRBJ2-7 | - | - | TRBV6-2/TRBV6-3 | CASSYSFLIRDYEQYF | TGTGCCAGCAGTTACTCCTTCCTAATCAGAGACTACGAGCAGTACTTC
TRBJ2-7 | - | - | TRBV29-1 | CSVARGFSYEQYF | TGCAGCGTCGCTCGGGGATTTTCCTACGAGCAGTACTTC
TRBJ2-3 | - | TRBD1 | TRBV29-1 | CSVATGGGDTQYF | TGCAGCGTCGCCACAGGGGGCGGAGATACGCAGTATTTT
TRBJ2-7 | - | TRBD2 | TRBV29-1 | CSAAGWDYYEQYF | TGCAGCGCCGCAGGATGGGACTACTACGAGCAGTACTTC
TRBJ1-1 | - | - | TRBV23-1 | CASRTTDGSGEAFF | TGCGCCAGCAGAACAACGGACGGGTCGGGTGAAGCTTTCTTT
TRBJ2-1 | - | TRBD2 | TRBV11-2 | CASSPGLAGRDEQFF | TGTGCCAGCAGCCCGGGACTAGCGGGAAGGGATGAGCAGTTCTTC
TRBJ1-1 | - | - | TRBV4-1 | CASSQDFGNTEAFF | TGCGCCAGCAGCCAAGATTTCGGGAACACTGAAGCTTTCTTT
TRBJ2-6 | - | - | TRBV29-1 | CSVRDTGANVLTF | TGCAGCGTTAGAGACACCGGGGCCAACGTCCTGACTTTC
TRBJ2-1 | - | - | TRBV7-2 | CASSLRQSSKSSYNEQFF | TGTGCCAGCAGCTTGCGGCAGTCTAGTAAGAGCTCCTACAATGAGCAGTTCTTC
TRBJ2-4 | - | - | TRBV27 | CASSPPIWNIQYF | TGTGCCAGCAGTCCCCCTATCTGGAACATTCAGTACTTC
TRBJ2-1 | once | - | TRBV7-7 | CASSLGRTGSYNEQFF | TGTGCTAGCAGCTTAGGTCGGACTGGCTCCTACAATGAGCAGTTCTTC
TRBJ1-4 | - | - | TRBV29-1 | CSVEDRGNTGLFF | TGCAGCGTTGAAGATCGGGGAAACACTGGGCTGTTTTTT
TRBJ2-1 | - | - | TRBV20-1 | CSVGAFNEQFF | TGCAGTGTCGGGGCCTTCAATGAGCAGTTCTTC
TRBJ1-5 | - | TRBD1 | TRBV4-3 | CASSRDRDRASNQPQHF | TGCGCCAGCAGCCGGGACCGGGACAGGGCTAGCAATCAGCCCCAGCATTTT
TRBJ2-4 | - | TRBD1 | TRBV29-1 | CSGGGQGANQYF | TGCAGCGGCGGGGGACAGGGGGCAAATCAGTACTTC
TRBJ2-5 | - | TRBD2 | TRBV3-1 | CASSQASGRETQYF | TGTGCCAGCAGCCAGGCTAGCGGGAGAGAGACCCAGTACTTC
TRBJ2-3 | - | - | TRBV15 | CATSTNGRGPTDTQYF | TGTGCCACCAGCACCAACGGTAGGGGACCGACAGATACGCAGTATTTT
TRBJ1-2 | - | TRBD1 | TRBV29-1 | CSVGAGQFNYGYTF | TGCAGCGTTGGGGCGGGACAGTTTAACTATGGCTACACCTTC
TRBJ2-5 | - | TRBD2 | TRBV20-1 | CSASVTSGRGQYF | TGCAGTGCTTCGGTGACTAGCGGGAGGGGCCAGTACTTC
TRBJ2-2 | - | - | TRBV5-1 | CASSLAGPTGELFF | TGCGCCAGCAGCTTGGCCGGACCCACCGGGGAGCTGTTTTTT
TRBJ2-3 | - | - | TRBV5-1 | CASSLVQEQYF | TGCGCCAGCAGCTTGGTGCAGGAGCAGTATTTT
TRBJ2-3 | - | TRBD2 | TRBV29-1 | CSVPGTSGRANTQYF | TGCAGCGTCCCCGGGACTAGCGGGAGGGCAAATACGCAGTATTTT
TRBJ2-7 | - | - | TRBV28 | CASSLSGRYEQYF | TGTGCCAGCAGTTTATCTGGGAGGTACGAGCAGTACTTC
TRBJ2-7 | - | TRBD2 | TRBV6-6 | CASSYASGNLYEQYF | TGTGCCAGCAGTTACGCTAGCGGGAACCTCTACGAGCAGTACTTC
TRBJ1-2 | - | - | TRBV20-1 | CSATGVREIYGYTF | TGCAGTGCTACCGGGGTTCGGGAGATCTATGGCTACACCTTC
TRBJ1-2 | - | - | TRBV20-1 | CSAGTLNYGYTF | TGCAGTGCAGGGACTCTAAACTATGGCTACACCTTC
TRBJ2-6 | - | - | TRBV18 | CASSETSGANVLTF | TGTGCCAGCTCAGAGACCTCTGGGGCCAACGTCCTGACTTTC
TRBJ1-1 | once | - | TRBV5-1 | CASSLDRVPMKTEAFF | TGCGCCAGCAGCTTGGACAGGGTGCCAATGAAAACTGAAGCTTTCTTT
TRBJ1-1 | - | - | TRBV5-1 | CASSWGGGEGTEAFF | TGCGCCAGCAGCTGGGGTGGAGGGGAAGGCACTGAAGCTTTCTTT
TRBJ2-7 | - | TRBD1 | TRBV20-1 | CSAVIGQGFSYEQYF | TGCAGTGCCGTGATCGGACAGGGATTTTCCTACGAGCAGTACTTC
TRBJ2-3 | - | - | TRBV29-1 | CSVAVQGTISDTQYF | TGCAGCGTCGCCGTGCAGGGGACTATATCAGATACGCAGTATTTT
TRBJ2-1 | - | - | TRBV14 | CASSQNMRRYEQFF | TGTGCCAGCAGCCAGAATATGCGCCGGTATGAGCAGTTCTTC
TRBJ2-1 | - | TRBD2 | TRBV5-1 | CASSLVAGAYNEQFF | TGCGCCAGCAGCTTGGTGGCGGGAGCCTACAATGAGCAGTTCTTC
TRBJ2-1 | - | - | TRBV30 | CAWRIPQGVRMQFF | TGTGCCTGGAGGATTCCCCAGGGTGTAAGAATGCAGTTCTTC
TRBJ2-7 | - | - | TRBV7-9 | CASSLETGGISYEQYF | TGTGCCAGCAGCTTAGAGACAGGTGGGATCTCCTACGAGCAGTACTTC
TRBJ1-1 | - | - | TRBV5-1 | CASSPGRGSEAFF | TGCGCCAGCAGCCCAGGTCGGGGGTCTGAAGCTTTCTTT
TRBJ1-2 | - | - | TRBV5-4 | CASSLNRRANYGYTF | TGTGCCAGCAGCCTGAACAGGAGGGCTAACTATGGCTACACCTTC
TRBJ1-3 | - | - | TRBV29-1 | CSVEPDSSGNTIYF | TGCAGCGTAGAACCGGACAGCTCTGGAAACACCATATATTTT
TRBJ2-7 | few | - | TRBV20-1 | CSAEYGIAYEQYF | TGCAGTGCAGAATATGGAATAGCCTACGAGCAGTACTTC
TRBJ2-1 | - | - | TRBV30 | CAWSHNEQFF | TGTGCCTGGTCTCACAATGAGCAGTTCTTC
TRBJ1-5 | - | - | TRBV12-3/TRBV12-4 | CASSSDYQPQHF | TGTGCCAGCAGTTCTGATTATCAGCCCCAGCATTTT
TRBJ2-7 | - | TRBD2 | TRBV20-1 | CWGGTGGGEQYF | TGCTGGGGTGGGACGGGAGGCGGGGAGCAGTACTTC